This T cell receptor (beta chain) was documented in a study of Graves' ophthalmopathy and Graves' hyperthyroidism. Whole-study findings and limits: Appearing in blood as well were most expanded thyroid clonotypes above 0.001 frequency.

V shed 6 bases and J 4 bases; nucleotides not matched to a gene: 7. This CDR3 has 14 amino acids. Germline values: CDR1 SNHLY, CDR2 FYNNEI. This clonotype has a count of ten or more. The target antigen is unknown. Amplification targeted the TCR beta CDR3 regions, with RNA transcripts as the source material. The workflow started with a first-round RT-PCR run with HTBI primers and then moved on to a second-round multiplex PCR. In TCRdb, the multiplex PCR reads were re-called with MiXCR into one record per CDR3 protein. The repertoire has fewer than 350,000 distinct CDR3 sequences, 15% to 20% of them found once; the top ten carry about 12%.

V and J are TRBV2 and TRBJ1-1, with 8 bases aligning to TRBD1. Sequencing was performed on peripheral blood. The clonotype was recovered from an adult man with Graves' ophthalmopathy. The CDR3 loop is CASRDTGGGTEAFF. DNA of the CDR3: TGTGCCAGCAGGGATACAGGGGGAGGCACTGAAGCTTTCTTT.